These T cell receptor beta chains were read from a single sample in a study of shared clonotypes between healthy human individuals. Data came from immunoSEQ multiplex PCR; TCRdb stores just in-frame clones and leaves some out. The data show hundreds of thousands of clones, about 96% seen once. Sequenced: memory CD8+ T cells sorted from blood. The receptors were gathered from a man aged 30-40 years in good health. The CDR3 runs from the conserved cysteine through the conserved F or W. The order of the fields is D gene, J gene, V gene, clone size, CDR3 protein, CDR3 DNA. A D gene is named only where the DNA matches it firmly. A clone size is listed for some rows: how often the clone was seen (once, few, many), or a class if it is expanded.

TRBD2 | TRBJ2-2 | TRBV4-1 | once | CASSRTSGSTGELFF | TGCGCCAGCAGCCGGACTAGCGGGAGCACCGGGGAGCTGTTTTTT
NA | TRBJ2-1 | TRBV28 | NA | CASSFGAYQFF | TGTGCCAGCAGTTTTGGTGCGTATCAGTTCTTC
NA | TRBJ1-2 | TRBV2 | NA | CASSEARYNPYGYTF | TGTGCCAGCAGTGAAGCGAGGTATAACCCCTATGGCTACACCTTC
TRBD2 | TRBJ2-3 | TRBV11-3 | NA | CASSLGTSLGTDTQYF | TGTGCCAGCAGCCTCGGGACTAGTCTGGGCACAGATACGCAGTATTTT
NA | TRBJ1-3 | TRBV7-6 | NA | CASSLERGGSGNTIYF | TGTGCCAGCAGCTTAGAACGTGGCGGCTCTGGAAACACCATATATTTT
TRBD1 | TRBJ2-1 | TRBV30 | NA | CAWRDNPRGIPYNEQFF | TGTGCCTGGAGGGATAACCCCAGGGGGATCCCCTACAATGAGCAGTTCTTC
NA | TRBJ2-3 | TRBV23-1 | NA | CASSQSGTCTDTQYF | TGCGCCAGCAGTCAATCCGGGACTTGCACAGATACGCAGTATTTT
NA | TRBJ2-3 | TRBV5-1 | NA | CASRDLGGDTQYF | TGCGCCAGCAGAGACCTTGGGGGAGATACGCAGTATTTT
TRBD1 | TRBJ1-1 | TRBV6-6 | NA | CASSPGRTGVNTEAFF | TGTGCCAGCAGCCCTGGACGGACAGGGGTGAACACTGAAGCTTTCTTT
NA | TRBJ2-7 | TRBV4-1 | NA | CASSPSRDTYEQYF | TGCGCCAGCAGCCCGTCCCGGGACACCTACGAGCAGTACTTC
TRBD2 | TRBJ2-7 | TRBV7-6 | NA | CASSESGSGEQYF | TGTGCCAGCAGCGAAAGCGGGAGTGGCGAGCAGTACTTC
NA | TRBJ2-3 | TRBV6-5 | NA | CASSYSSGGANTQYF | TGTGCCAGCAGTTACTCTTCCGGGGGCGCGAATACGCAGTATTTT
TRBD1 | TRBJ1-5 | TRBV10-2 | NA | CASSESGQGGNQPQHF | TGCGCCAGCAGTGAGTCGGGACAGGGGGGAAATCAGCCCCAGCATTTT
NA | TRBJ2-7 | TRBV7-9 | NA | CASSPTTSPLYEQYF | TGTGCCAGCAGCCCGACTACCTCACCCCTTTACGAGCAGTACTTC
TRBD1 | TRBJ1-4 | TRBV19 | NA | CASSIIQGAFNEKLFF | TGTGCCAGTAGTATCATCCAGGGGGCCTTTAATGAAAAACTGTTTTTT
NA | TRBJ1-1 | TRBV7-2 | NA | CASSLQSTYTEAFF | TGTGCCAGCAGCTTACAGAGCACTTACACTGAAGCTTTCTTT
NA | TRBJ2-6 | TRBV28 | NA | CASSFRRGSGANVLTF | TGTGCCAGCAGTTTCCGCAGGGGATCTGGGGCCAACGTCCTGACTTTC
TRBD1 | TRBJ2-7 | TRBV4-2 | NA | CASSRDRSPPNEQYF | TGTGCCAGCAGCCGGGACAGGTCCCCCCCTAACGAGCAGTACTTC
NA | TRBJ1-2 | TRBV6-5 | NA | CASSLRGHNYGYTF | TGTGCCAGCAGTCTCAGGGGACATAACTATGGCTACACCTTC
NA | TRBJ1-5 | TRBV19 | NA | CASSSLTGAPNQPQHF | TGTGCCAGTAGTAGCCTAACAGGTGCCCCCAATCAGCCCCAGCATTTT
TRBD2 | TRBJ2-1 | TRBV6-6 | NA | CASSSGTSGYNEQFF | TGTGCCAGCAGTTCCGGGACTAGCGGTTACAATGAGCAGTTCTTC
TRBD2 | TRBJ2-7 | TRBV30 | NA | CASRQREAYEQYF | TGTGCCTCCCGGCAGCGGGAGGCCTACGAGCAGTACTTC
NA | TRBJ2-7 | TRBV10-3 | NA | CAISGVSFYEQYF | TGTGCCATCAGTGGGGTCAGTTTCTACGAGCAGTACTTC
NA | TRBJ2-7 | TRBV10-3 | NA | CAIGGTGSYEQYF | TGTGCCATCGGCGGGACGGGGTCCTACGAGCAGTACTTC
NA | TRBJ1-3 | TRBV7-9 | NA | CASSWGTGTTGNTIYF | TGTGCCAGCAGCTGGGGAACAGGAACAACTGGAAACACCATATATTTT
NA | TRBJ1-2 | TRBV28 | NA | CASSLGGTYYGYTF | TGTGCCAGCAGTTTGGGTGGTACCTACTATGGCTACACCTTC
TRBD2 | TRBJ2-3 | TRBV27 | NA | CASSSGGSVPDTQYF | TGTGCCAGCAGTTCCGGCGGGAGTGTCCCAGATACGCAGTATTTT
NA | TRBJ2-5 | TRBV28 | once | CASSLGPAETQYF | TGTGCCAGCAGTTTAGGGCCCGCAGAGACCCAGTACTTC
TRBD1 | TRBJ1-1 | TRBV10-2 | NA | CASSEPTGGSEAFF | TGCGCCAGCAGTGAGCCGACAGGGGGGTCTGAAGCTTTCTTT
TRBD2 | TRBJ2-1 | TRBV5-1 | NA | CASSLASGAYNEQFF | TGCGCCAGCAGCTTGGCTAGCGGAGCCTACAATGAGCAGTTCTTC
NA | TRBJ1-1 | TRBV6-1 | NA | CASSFDQVNTEAFF | TGTGCCAGCAGTTTTGACCAGGTAAACACTGAAGCTTTCTTT
TRBD2 | TRBJ2-7 | TRBV11-2 | NA | CASSFSEAGSYEQYF | TGTGCCAGCAGCTTCTCGGAAGCGGGATCCTACGAGCAGTACTTC
NA | TRBJ2-7 | TRBV6-5 | once | CASRLDYFGYEQYF | TGTGCCAGCAGATTAGACTACTTTGGCTACGAGCAGTACTTC
NA | TRBJ2-5 | TRBV6-1 | NA | CATWDGLRTQYF | TGTGCCACCTGGGACGGGTTGAGGACCCAGTACTTC
NA | TRBJ2-7 | TRBV2 | NA | CASRDYIPYEQYF | TGTGCCAGCAGGGACTACATACCATACGAGCAGTACTTC
NA | TRBJ2-2 | TRBV5-1 | NA | CASSLELALVTGELFF | TGCGCCAGCAGCTTGGAACTAGCCCTCGTCACCGGGGAGCTGTTTTTT
NA | TRBJ1-5 | TRBV28 | NA | CASSYPISNQPQHF | TGTGCCAGCAGTTATCCGATAAGCAATCAGCCCCAGCATTTT
TRBD1 | TRBJ1-2 | TRBV6-5 | NA | CASSYSTGGNYGYTF | TGTGCCAGCAGTTACTCTACAGGGGGTAACTATGGCTACACCTTC
TRBD2 | TRBJ2-7 | TRBV6-5 | once | CASSRTRGVYEQYF | TGTGCCAGCAGCCGGACTAGAGGAGTCTACGAGCAGTACTTC